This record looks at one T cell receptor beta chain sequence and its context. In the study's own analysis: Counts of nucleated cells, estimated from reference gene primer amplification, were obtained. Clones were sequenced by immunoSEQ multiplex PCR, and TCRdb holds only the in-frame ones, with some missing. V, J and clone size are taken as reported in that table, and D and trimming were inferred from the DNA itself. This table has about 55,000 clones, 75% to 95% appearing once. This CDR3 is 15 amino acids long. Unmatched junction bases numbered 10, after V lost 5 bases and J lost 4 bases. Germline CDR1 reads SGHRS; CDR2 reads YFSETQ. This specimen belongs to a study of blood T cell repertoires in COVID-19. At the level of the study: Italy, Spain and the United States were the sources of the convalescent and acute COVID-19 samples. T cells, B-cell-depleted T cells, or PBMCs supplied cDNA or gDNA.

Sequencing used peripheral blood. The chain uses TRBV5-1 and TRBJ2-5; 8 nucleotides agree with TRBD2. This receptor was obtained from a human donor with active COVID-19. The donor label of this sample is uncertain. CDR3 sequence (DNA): TGCGCCAGCAGGTCGGTGGCTAGCGGGCGAGAGACCCAGTACTTC. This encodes CASRSVASGRETQYF.